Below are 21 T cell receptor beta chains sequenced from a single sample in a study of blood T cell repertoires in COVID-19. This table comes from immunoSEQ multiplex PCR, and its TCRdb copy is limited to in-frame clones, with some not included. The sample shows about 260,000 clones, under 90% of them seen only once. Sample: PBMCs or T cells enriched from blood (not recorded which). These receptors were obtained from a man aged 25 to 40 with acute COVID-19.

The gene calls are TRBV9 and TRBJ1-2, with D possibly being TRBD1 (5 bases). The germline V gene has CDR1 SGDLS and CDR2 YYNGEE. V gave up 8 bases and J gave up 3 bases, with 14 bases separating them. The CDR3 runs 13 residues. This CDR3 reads CASGGVSDYGYTF. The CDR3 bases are TGTGCCAGTGGGGGGGTCTCAGACTATGGCTACACCTTC.

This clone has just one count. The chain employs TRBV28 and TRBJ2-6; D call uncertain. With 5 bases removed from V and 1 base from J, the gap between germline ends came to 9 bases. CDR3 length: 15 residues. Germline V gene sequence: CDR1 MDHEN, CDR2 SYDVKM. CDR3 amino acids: CASSPHSSGANVLTF. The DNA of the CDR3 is TGTGCCAGCAGTCCACATTCATCTGGGGCCAACGTCCTGACTTTC. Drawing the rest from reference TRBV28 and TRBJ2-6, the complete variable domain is DVKVTQSSRYLVKRTGEKVFLECVQDMDHENMFWYRQDPGLGLRLIYFSYDVKMKEKGDIPEGYSVSREKKERFSLILESASTNQTSMYLCASSPHSSGANVLTFGAGSRLTVL.

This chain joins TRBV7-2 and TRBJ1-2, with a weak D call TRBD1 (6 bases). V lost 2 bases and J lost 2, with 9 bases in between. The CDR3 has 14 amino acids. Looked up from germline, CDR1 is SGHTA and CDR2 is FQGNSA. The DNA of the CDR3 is TGTGCCAGCAGCTTACGGGACACAAACTATGGCTACACCTTC. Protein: CASSLRDTNYGYTF. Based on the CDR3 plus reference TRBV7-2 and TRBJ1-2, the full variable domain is GAGVSQSPSNKVTEKGKDVELRCDPISGHTALYWYRQSLGQGLEFLIYFQGNSAPDKSGLPSDRFSAERTGGSVSTLTIQRTQQEDSAVYLCASSLRDTNYGYTFGSGTRLTVV.

For the CDR3, the DNA is TGTGCCAGCAGCTTCACGGGACAGGCGAACTATGGCTACACCTTC. Translating gives CASSFTGQANYGYTF. The gene calls are TRBV5-5 and TRBJ1-2; 8 bases align to TRBD1. This CDR3 is built from 15 residues. CDR1 and CDR2 from the germline V gene are SGHKS and YYEKEE (reference sequence). V was clipped by 2 bases and J by 2 bases; unmatched bases: 5.

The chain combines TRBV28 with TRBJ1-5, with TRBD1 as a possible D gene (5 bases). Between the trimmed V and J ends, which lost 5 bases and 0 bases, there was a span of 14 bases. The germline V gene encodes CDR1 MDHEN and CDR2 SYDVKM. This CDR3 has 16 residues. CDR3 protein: CASSPGGRDSNQPQHF. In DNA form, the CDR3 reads TGTGCCAGCAGTCCTGGTGGCAGGGATAGCAATCAGCCCCAGCATTTT.

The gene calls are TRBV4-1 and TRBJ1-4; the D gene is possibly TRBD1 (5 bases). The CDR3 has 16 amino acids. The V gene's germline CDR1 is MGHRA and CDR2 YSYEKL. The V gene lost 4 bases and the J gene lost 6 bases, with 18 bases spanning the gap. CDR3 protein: CASSRTWGVIDEKLFF. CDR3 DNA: TGCGCCAGCAGCCGGACATGGGGGGTAATAGATGAAAAACTGTTTTTT.

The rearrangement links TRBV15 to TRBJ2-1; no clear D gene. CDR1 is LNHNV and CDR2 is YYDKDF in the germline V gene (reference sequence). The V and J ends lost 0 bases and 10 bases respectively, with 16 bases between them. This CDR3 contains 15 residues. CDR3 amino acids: CATSRDRSASVEQFF. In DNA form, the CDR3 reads TGTGCCACCAGCAGAGATCGATCGGCCAGCGTGGAGCAGTTCTTC.

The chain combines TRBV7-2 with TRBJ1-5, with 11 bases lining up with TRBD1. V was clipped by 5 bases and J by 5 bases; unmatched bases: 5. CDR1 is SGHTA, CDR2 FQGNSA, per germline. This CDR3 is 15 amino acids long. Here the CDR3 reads CASSAWTGGDQPQHF. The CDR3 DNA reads TGTGCCAGCAGCGCCTGGACAGGGGGCGATCAGCCCCAGCATTTT.

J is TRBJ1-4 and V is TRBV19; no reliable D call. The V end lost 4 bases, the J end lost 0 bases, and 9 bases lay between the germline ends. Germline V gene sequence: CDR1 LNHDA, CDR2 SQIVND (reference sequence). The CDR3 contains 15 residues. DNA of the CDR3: TGTGCCAGTAGTACCCCCATAGCAACTAATGAAAAACTGTTTTTT. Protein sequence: CASSTPIATNEKLFF.

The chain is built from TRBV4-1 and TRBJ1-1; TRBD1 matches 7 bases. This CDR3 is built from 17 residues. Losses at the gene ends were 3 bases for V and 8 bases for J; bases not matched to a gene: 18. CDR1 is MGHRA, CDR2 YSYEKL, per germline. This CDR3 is CASSHHRDSRRYHEAFF. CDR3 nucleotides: TGCGCCAGCAGCCACCATAGGGACAGCAGGCGGTATCACGAAGCTTTCTTT.

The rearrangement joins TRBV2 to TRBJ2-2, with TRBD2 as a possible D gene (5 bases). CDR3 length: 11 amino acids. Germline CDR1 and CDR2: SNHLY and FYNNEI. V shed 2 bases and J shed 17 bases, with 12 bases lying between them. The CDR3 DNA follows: TGTGCCAGCAGTGAAATGGTGACTACTTTTTTT. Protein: CASSEMVTTFF.

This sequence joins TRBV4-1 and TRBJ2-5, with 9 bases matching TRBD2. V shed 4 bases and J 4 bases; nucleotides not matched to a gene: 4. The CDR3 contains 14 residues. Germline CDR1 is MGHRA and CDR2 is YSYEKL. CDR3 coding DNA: TGCGCCAGCAGCCTAGCGGGGGTTGGAGAGACCCAGTACTTC. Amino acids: CASSLAGVGETQYF.

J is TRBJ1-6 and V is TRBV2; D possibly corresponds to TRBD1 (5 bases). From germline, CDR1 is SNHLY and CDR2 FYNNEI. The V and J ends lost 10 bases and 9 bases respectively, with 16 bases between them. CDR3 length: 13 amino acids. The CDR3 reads CATWPGLGSPLHF. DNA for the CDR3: TGTGCCACGTGGCCAGGGTTAGGTTCACCCCTCCACTTT.

This chain's CDR3 is CASTLDRGTAGELFF. CDR3 nucleotide sequence: TGTGCCAGTACCCTGGACAGGGGCACCGCCGGGGAGCTGTTTTTT. V gene TRBV19 combines with J gene TRBJ2-2, with 9 bases matching TRBD1. The CDR3 has 15 residues. The germline V gene encodes CDR1 LNHDA and CDR2 SQIVND (reference sequence). After removal of 7 bases from V and 6 bases from J, the junction contained 9 bases not matched to a gene.

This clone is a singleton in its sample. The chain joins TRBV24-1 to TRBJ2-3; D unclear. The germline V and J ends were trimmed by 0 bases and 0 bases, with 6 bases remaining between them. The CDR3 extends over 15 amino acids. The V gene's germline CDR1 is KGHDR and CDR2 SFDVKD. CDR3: CATSDLQASTDTQYF. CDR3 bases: TGTGCCACCAGTGATTTGCAGGCTAGCACAGATACGCAGTATTTT.

This chain's CDR3 is CASSQDPGVSYNEQFF. The CDR3, as DNA: TGTGCCAGCAGCCAAGATCCCGGGGTCTCCTACAATGAGCAGTTCTTC. The gene calls are TRBV4-2 and TRBJ2-1; possible D gene TRBD2, 5 bases. V gave up 0 bases and J gave up 0 bases, with 9 bases separating them. This CDR3 is built from 16 residues. CDR1 and CDR2 (germline): LGHNA, YNFKEQ.

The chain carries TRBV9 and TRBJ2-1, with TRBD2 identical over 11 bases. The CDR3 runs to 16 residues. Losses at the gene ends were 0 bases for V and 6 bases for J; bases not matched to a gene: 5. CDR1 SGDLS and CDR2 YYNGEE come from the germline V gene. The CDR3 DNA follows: TGTGCCAGCAGCGTAGAGGCACTAGCGGGGGTCAATGAGCAGTTCTTC. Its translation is CASSVEALAGVNEQFF.

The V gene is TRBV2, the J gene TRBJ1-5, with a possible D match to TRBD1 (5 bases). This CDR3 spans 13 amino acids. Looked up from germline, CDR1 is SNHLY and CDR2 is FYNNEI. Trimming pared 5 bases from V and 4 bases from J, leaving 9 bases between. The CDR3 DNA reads TGTGCCAGCAGTATGGGGGGAAATCAGCCCCAGCATTTT. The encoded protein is CASSMGGNQPQHF.

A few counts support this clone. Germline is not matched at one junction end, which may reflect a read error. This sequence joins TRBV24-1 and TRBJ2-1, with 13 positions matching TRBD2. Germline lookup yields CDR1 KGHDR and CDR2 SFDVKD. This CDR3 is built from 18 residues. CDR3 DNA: TGTGCCACCAGTGATGCGATCCCAACTAGCGGGAGGGCCAATCAGCAGTTCTTC. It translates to CATSDAIPTSGRANQQFF.

CDR3 sequence: CASSQLPGNTEAFF. Here the CDR3 DNA reads TGTGCCAGCAGTCAACTCCCGGGGAACACTGAAGCTTTCTTT. The J gene is TRBJ1-1, the V gene TRBV6-5; D is undetermined. V was trimmed by 5 bases and J by 1 base, leaving 11 bases between them. This CDR3 is built from 14 residues. Germline V gives CDR1 MNHEY, CDR2 SVGAGI.

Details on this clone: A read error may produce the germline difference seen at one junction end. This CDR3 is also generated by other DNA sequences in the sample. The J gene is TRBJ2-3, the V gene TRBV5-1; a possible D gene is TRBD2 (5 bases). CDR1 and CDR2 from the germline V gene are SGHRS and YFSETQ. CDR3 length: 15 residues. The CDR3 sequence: CASSLRGVGTDTQYF. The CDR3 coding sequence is TGTGCCAGCAGCTTACGGGGTGTTGGCACAGATACGCAGTATTTT.